This record looks at one TCR beta chain sequence and its context. Clones were read by immunoSEQ multiplex PCR, and TCRdb kept only the in-frame ones, dropping some. The repertoire holds some 60,000 clones, with about 87% as singletons. The data are from a study of OX40 agonist ivuxolimab in advanced cancers. The CDR3 contains 12 residues. CDR1 and CDR2 from the germline V gene are GTSNPN and SVGIG (reference sequence). V lost 2 bases, J lost 6 bases, and 10 bases lay in between. The sequencing used CD4+ or CD8+ T cells sorted from blood, collected in a trial of the OX40 agonist ivuxolimab. The chain recombines TRBV30 with TRBJ1-1; the D gene is possibly TRBD1 (5 bases). The origin of this receptor is an adult with an advanced solid tumor such as melanoma, head and neck, liver or kidney cancer. The chain's CDR3 is CAWSRGMAEAFF. The CDR3 nucleotides read TGTGCCTGGAGTAGGGGTATGGCTGAAGCTTTCTTT.